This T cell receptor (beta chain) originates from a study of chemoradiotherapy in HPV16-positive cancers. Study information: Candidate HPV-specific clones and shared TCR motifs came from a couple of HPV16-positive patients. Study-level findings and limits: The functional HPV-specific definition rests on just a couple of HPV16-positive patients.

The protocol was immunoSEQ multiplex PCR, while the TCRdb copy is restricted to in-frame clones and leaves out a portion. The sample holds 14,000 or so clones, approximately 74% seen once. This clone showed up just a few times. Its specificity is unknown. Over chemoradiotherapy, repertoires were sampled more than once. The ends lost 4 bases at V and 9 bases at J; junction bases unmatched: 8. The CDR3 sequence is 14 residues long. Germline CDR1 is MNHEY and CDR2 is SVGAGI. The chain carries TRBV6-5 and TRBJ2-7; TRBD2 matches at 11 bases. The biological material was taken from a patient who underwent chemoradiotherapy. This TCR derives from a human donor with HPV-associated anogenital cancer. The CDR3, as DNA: TGTGCCAGCAGTTCCCAACTAGCGGGAGAGGCGCAGTACTTC. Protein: CASSSQLAGEAQYF.